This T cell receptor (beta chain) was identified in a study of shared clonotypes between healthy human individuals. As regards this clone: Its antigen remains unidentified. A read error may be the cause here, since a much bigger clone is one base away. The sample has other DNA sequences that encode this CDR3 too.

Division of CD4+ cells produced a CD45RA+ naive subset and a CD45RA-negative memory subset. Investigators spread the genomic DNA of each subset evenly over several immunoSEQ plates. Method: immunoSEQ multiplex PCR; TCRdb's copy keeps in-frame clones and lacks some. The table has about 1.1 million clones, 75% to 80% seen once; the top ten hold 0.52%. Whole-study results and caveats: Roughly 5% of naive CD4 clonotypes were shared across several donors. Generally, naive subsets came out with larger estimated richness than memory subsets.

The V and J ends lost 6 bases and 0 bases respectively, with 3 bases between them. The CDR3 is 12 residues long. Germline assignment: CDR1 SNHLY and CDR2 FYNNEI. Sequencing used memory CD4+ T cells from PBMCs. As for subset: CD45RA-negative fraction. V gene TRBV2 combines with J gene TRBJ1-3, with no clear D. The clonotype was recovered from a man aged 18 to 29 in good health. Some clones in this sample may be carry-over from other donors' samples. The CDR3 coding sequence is TGTGCCAGCAGGTCCTCTGGAAACACCATATATTTT. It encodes CASRSSGNTIYF. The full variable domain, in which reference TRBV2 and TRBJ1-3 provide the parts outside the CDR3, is EPEVTQTPSHQVTQMGQEVILRCVPISNHLYFYWYRQILGQKVEFLVSFYNNEISEKSEIFDDQFSVERPDGSNFTLKIRSTKLEDSAMYFCASRSSGNTIYFGEGSWLTVV.